Listed below are T cell receptor beta chains from one sample, sequenced in a study of OX40 agonist ivuxolimab in advanced cancers. Some clones are missing from TCRdb's copy, which holds only in-frame ones; the method was immunoSEQ multiplex PCR. The data contain roughly 45,000 clones, about 85% of them singletons. Specimen: CD4+ or CD8+ T cells sorted from blood, collected in a trial of the OX40 agonist ivuxolimab. These receptors were obtained from an adult with an advanced solid tumor such as melanoma, head and neck, liver or kidney cancer. Each CDR3 is given with its conserved first and last residue. Rows give clone size only sometimes, using once, few, many, or a class for an expanded clone.

j_gene,v_gene,abundance,CDR3aa
TRBJ1-1,TRBV19,-,CASIQGTNTEAFF
TRBJ1-2,TRBV28,-,CASSLPSGVYYGYTF
TRBJ2-7,TRBV5-1,-,CASSPPDGDYEQYF
TRBJ2-3,TRBV7-3,-,CASSLTGAGGDTQYF
TRBJ2-7,TRBV7-2,-,CASSYVDRGYEQYF
TRBJ2-7,TRBV12-5,medium-sized,CASGVGDGSREQYF
TRBJ2-7,TRBV11-1,-,CASSLEGLRAGGYEQYF
TRBJ2-1,TRBV4-3,-,CASSPFDGGIYNEQFF
TRBJ1-6,TRBV10-3,-,CAISSGSPGQGDPLHF
TRBJ1-5,TRBV4-1,-,CASSQPSNQPQHF
TRBJ1-5,TRBV4-2,-,CASSQDLGTQPQHF
TRBJ2-1,TRBV27,-,CASSQQGVFYNEQFF
TRBJ2-7,TRBV5-4,-,CASSLEQGTEQYF
TRBJ2-1,TRBV19,large,CASRTKGGLNEQFF
TRBJ1-1,TRBV6-6,-,CASGRGTEAFF
TRBJ2-6,TRBV4-3,-,CASSQDSGHSGANVLTF